Listed below are T cell receptor beta chains from one sample, sequenced in a study of neurological immune-mediated disorders. TCRdb reprocessed the 5' RACE reads via MiXCR and lists one record per CDR3 protein. Counted here are roughly 98,000 distinct CDR3 sequences, about 13% occurring once; the ten biggest clones make up approximately 5%. The specimen was PBMCs. These receptors originate from a female donor with HTLV-1-associated myelopathy (HAM/TSP). Each CDR3 is given with its conserved first and last residue. The D gene is left open where the match is weak. Clone size appears in some rows only: once, few, many, or a class for an expanded clone.

TRBJ2-3	TRBV10-3	.	many	CAISGTGISTDTQYF	TGTGCCATCAGTGGGACCGGGATTAGCACAGATACGCAGTATTTT
TRBJ2-7	TRBV7-2	.	many	CASSFSGSIYEQYF	TGTGCCAGCAGCTTCTCGGGGTCGATCTACGAGCAGTACTTC
TRBJ2-5	TRBV12-3/TRBV12-4	TRBD2	many	CASSLRRGSQETQYF	TGTGCCAGCAGTCTACGGCGGGGGTCCCAAGAGACCCAGTACTTC
TRBJ2-3	TRBV18	TRBD1	many	CASSRQGDTDTQYF	TGTGCCAGCTCGCGACAGGGAGACACAGATACGCAGTATTTT
TRBJ2-5	TRBV10-3	.	many	CAISEQDKVQETQYF	TGTGCCATCAGTGAGCAGGACAAAGTACAAGAGACCCAGTACTTC
TRBJ2-2	TRBV20-1	.	many	CSAPAGQAGGELFF	TGCAGTGCTCCAGCCGGGCAGGCTGGCGGGGAGCTGTTTTTT
TRBJ2-1	TRBV11-3	TRBD2	.	CASSLGTSGILSSYNEQFF	TGTGCCAGCAGCTTAGGTACTAGCGGGATACTGAGCTCCTACAATGAGCAGTTCTTC
TRBJ2-7	TRBV7-2	.	many	CASSRTGPSSYEQYF	TGTGCCAGCAGCCGAACCGGGCCGAGTTCCTACGAGCAGTACTTC
TRBJ2-1	TRBV12-3/TRBV12-4	.	many	CASSFSRYNEQFF	TGTGCCAGCAGTTTCTCGCGGTACAATGAGCAGTTCTTC
TRBJ2-3	TRBV20-1	.	.	CSASLSVDTQYF	TGCAGTGCATCCTTATCTGTAGATACGCAGTATTTT
TRBJ2-3	TRBV7-2	.	many	CASSLAFQGTDTQYF	TGTGCCAGCAGCTTAGCGTTCCAGGGGACGGATACGCAGTATTTT
TRBJ1-2	TRBV20-1	.	medium-sized	CSARDLGRFNYGYTF	TGCAGTGCTAGAGATCTGGGCAGGTTTAACTATGGCTACACCTTC
TRBJ2-3	TRBV29-1	.	.	CSLSSGSTDTQYF	TGCAGCCTTTCGTCGGGATCTACAGATACTCAGTATTTT
TRBJ1-4	TRBV28	TRBD1	many	CASSRRTGWDEKLFF	TGTGCCAGCAGCAGGCGGACAGGGTGGGATGAAAAACTGTTTTTT
TRBJ2-4	TRBV5-1	.	few	CASSLAGIAKNIQYF	TGCGCCAGCAGCTTGGCGGGGATAGCCAAAAACATTCAGTACTTC
TRBJ2-4	TRBV20-1	TRBD1	.	CSARGTGGSKNIQYF	TGCAGTGCTAGGGGGACAGGGGGTTCCAAAAACATTCAGTACTTC
TRBJ2-2	TRBV28	TRBD1	many	CASHGQGAVAGELFF	TGTGCCAGCCATGGACAGGGGGCCGTGGCCGGGGAGCTGTTTTTT
TRBJ2-1	TRBV5-1	.	many	CASSLAVEQFF	TGCGCCAGCAGCTTGGCTGTGGAGCAGTTCTTC
TRBJ2-5	TRBV5-1	TRBD1	many	CASSFPGGETQYF	TGCGCCAGCAGCTTCCCAGGGGGAGAGACCCAGTACTTC
TRBJ2-1	TRBV6-2/TRBV6-3	TRBD2	many	CASISLAGGHNEQFF	TGTGCCAGCATTTCACTAGCGGGGGGCCACAATGAGCAGTTCTTC
TRBJ2-5	TRBV28	.	many	CASAGGAGSPGETQYF	TGTGCCAGCGCAGGGGGGGCAGGGAGCCCGGGAGAGACCCAGTACTTC
TRBJ2-3	TRBV7-9	.	many	CANSDMRGYPDTQYF	TGTGCCAACAGCGATATGCGGGGTTATCCAGATACGCAGTATTTT
TRBJ1-5	TRBV20-1	.	many	CSGQRQGHQPQHF	TGCAGTGGTCAGCGGCAGGGCCATCAGCCCCAGCATTTT
TRBJ2-2	TRBV14	.	many	CASRRAGELFF	TGTGCCAGCCGACGGGCCGGGGAGCTGTTTTTT
TRBJ2-7	TRBV20-1	TRBD2	many	CRAVAGTSYEQYF	TGCAGGGCCGTAGCGGGGACCTCCTACGAGCAGTACTTC
TRBJ1-6	TRBV6-5	.	many	CASSSRDGENSPLHF	TGTGCCAGCAGCTCCCGGGACGGCGAGAATTCACCCCTCCACTTT
TRBJ2-7	TRBV20-1	.	many	CSARDDSKSYEQYF	TGCAGTGCTAGAGATGATTCCAAGTCCTACGAGCAGTACTTC
TRBJ1-2	TRBV28	.	many	CASSLLGGQGSRGYTF	TGTGCCAGCAGTCTCCTCGGGGGGCAGGGCTCCCGTGGCTACACCTTC
TRBJ2-2	TRBV5-1	TRBD2	.	CASSGEPDAGELFF	TGTGCCAGCAGCGGGGAACCGGACGCCGGGGAGCTGTTTTTT
TRBJ2-1	TRBV9	.	many	CASSPIHPSDEQFF	TGTGCCAGCAGCCCAATTCACCCCTCGGATGAGCAGTTCTTC
TRBJ1-1	TRBV28	.	many	CASSGLGQGPRMAFF	TGTGCCAGCAGTGGCTTGGGGCAGGGGCCGCGAATGGCTTTCTTT
TRBJ1-6	TRBV29-1	TRBD1	many	CSVQGDPPLHF	TGCAGCGTTCAGGGGGATCCACCCCTCCACTTT